This T cell receptor beta chain was observed in a study of blood T cell repertoires in COVID-19 (dated by TCRdb to the early 2020s). With regard to the full study: The collaborator samples originated in the United States, Italy and Spain and spanned the acute and convalescent phases of COVID-19. The prospective study material was composed of cDNA or gDNA derived from T cells, B-cell-depleted T cells, or PBMCs. Subjects who had been exposed to COVID-19, were actively infected with it, or had recovered from it provided the deeply sampled blood TCRbeta repertoires that made up the dataset. The repertoires were released in a freely available public database meant as a resource for research on the immune response to SARS-CoV-2. The samples were drawn from two sources: the first 160 participants of the ongoing ImmuneRACE study, and approximately 1,300 subjects contributed by 6 global collaborators. Nearly every sample came with metadata listing a de-identified subject ID, COVID-19 status, age in years and sex. HLA class I and class II types, where available, came from metadata supplied by the sample provider rather than from assay-based typing.

Per the germline V gene, SGHTA is the CDR1 and FQGTGA is the CDR2. The CDR3 covers 16 residues, taking in both the cysteine and the phenylalanine. Solely the CDR3 DNA is kept, with 48 bases framed from the first base. From V the trimming removes 5 bases and from J it removes 3 bases, while the gene matches leave 4 bases of the junction unaccounted for. Beyond this particular receptor, the publication reports: Clinical and demographic metadata were provided uncurated, with the amount varying by source and participant.

The immunoSEQ Assay, a bias-controlled multiplex PCR, was used to amplify TCRbeta CDR3 regions from genomic DNA. Turning to the authors' computational methods: The number of nucleated cells in each sample was estimated from the amplification of reference gene primers within the assay. To quantify the absolute abundance of each unique TCRbeta CDR3 rearrangement, sequence reads were collapsed and filtered. For each sample, productive Simpson clonality was calculated as the square root of Simpson's diversity index over productive rearrangements. TCRdb's version of the immuneACCESS table is confined to in-frame rearrangements and falls short of the full clone set. An unresolved V gene accounts for under half of the shortfall where checked; the remainder is of unknown origin. D and trimming come from the DNA, and the V and J calls and clone size come from that table. Here the sample has about 240,000 clones; 83% occur a single time. The top ten clonotypes cover approximately 4% of the sample.

In regard to this clone: Its antigen has not been determined. No base quality values were provided; no much bigger clone lies one nucleotide off.

Participants in the prospective study were enrolled through a virtual design, were aged roughly 18 to 90 years, and lived in about 25 United States geographic areas. To assign participants to cohorts, the prospective study relied on clinical history that participants themselves reported in a screening survey and a study questionnaire. Exposed participants were defined as having been in contact with someone with a PCR-confirmed or clinician-diagnosed COVID-19 case within 2 weeks of study entry. Mobile phlebotomists in the prospective study collected whole blood, serum and a nasopharyngeal or oropharyngeal swab from every participant. Participants in the prospective study had the option to provide additional blood draws and questionnaires over a roughly 2-month period. Prospective study blood samples were shipped either frozen or at room temperature before DNA extraction.

The chain links TRBV7-3 with TRBJ2-1; 13 nucleotides in the junction match TRBD2. The material sequenced was PBMCs or T cells enriched from blood (not recorded which). The TCR was taken from a middle-aged woman who had been exposed to COVID-19. The CDR3 here reads CASSLRTSGSYNEQFF. In nucleotide form, the sequence is TGTGCCAGCAGCCTTCGGACTAGCGGGAGCTACAATGAGCAGTTCTTC.